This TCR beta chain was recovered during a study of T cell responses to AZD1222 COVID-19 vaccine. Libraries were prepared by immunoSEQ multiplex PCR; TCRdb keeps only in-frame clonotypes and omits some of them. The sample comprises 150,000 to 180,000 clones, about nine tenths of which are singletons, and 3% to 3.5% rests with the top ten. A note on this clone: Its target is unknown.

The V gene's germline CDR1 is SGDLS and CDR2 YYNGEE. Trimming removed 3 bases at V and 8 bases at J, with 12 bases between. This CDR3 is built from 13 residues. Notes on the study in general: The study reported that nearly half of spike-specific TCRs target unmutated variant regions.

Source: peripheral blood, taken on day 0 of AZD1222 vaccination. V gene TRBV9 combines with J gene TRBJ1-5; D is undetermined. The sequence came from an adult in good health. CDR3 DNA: TGTGCCAGCAGCGCGGACCTAGAGGAGCCCCAGCATTTT. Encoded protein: CASSADLEEPQHF. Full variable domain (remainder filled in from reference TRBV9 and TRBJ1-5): DSGVTQTPKHLITATGQRVTLRCSPRSGDLSVYWYQQSLDQGLQFLIQYYNGEERAKGNILERFSAQQFPDLHSELNLSSLELGDSALYFCASSADLEEPQHFGDGTRLSIL.